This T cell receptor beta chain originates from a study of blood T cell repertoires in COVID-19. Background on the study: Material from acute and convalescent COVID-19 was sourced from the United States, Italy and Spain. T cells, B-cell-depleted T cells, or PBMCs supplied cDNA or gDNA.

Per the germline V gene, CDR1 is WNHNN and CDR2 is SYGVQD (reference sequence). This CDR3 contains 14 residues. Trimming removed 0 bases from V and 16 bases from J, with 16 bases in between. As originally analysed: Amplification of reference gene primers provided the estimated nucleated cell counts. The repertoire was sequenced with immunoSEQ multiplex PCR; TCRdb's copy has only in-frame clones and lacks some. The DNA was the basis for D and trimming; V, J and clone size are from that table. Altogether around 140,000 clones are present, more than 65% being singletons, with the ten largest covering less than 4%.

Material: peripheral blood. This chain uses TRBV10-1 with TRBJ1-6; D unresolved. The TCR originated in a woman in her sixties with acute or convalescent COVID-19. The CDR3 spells CASSESGGRSPLHF. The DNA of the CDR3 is TGCGCCAGCAGTGAGTCCGGCGGGAGGTCTCCTCTCCACTTT.